The next 17 T cell receptor beta chains were all read from a single sample in a study of cytomegalovirus exposure and HLA in healthy donors (dated by TCRdb to the late 2010s). The protocol used for the library was the immunoSEQ multiplex PCR assay. For the multiplex PCR, a mixture combining 60 forward primers for TCR Vbeta segments and 13 reverse primers for TCR Jbeta segments was used. The source is immuneACCESS, and TCRdb retained only in-frame sequences with V and J called. Part of the clones is not carried over; for the studies checked, unresolved V genes explain less than half of this, and the remainder is unexplained. The table for this sample lists about 98,000 clones; about 74% of them were counted only once. The ten most abundant clones make up around a tenth of the sample. The sequenced sample consisted of PBMCs. These receptors originate from a male donor in good health and CMV-seropositive.

The V gene is TRBV30, the J gene TRBJ2-7; D ambiguous. The CDR3 consists of 11 residues. Deletions cut 2 bases from V and 5 bases from J, with 7 bases between. Per germline, CDR1 GTSNPN and CDR2 SVGIG (reference sequence). This CDR3 reads CAWSNQDEQYF. The CDR3 nucleotides are TGTGCCTGGAGTAACCAGGACGAGCAGTACTTC.

This chain joins TRBV18 and TRBJ1-1; 7 nucleotides line up with TRBD1. Germline CDR1 is KGHSH and CDR2 is LQKENI. With 3 bases clipped from V and 1 base from J, the junction kept 5 bases outside the gene matches. The CDR3 is 15 residues long. In DNA, the CDR3 is TGTGCCAGCTCACCCACCCGGACAGGGAACACTGAAGCTTTCTTT. Its protein is CASSPTRTGNTEAFF.

This rearrangement joins TRBV6-6 to TRBJ2-1; 11 bases map to TRBD2. Germline V gene sequence: CDR1 MNHNY, CDR2 SVGAGI (reference sequence). Unmatched junction bases numbered 9, after V lost 6 bases and J lost 8 bases. This CDR3 has 15 residues. CDR3 region: CASRETSGINDEQFF. DNA of the CDR3: TGTGCCAGCAGGGAGACTAGCGGGATAAACGATGAGCAGTTCTTC.

CDR3: CASSLGLAPGELFF. In DNA form, the CDR3 reads TGCGCCAGCAGCTTGGGACTAGCGCCCGGGGAGCTGTTTTTT. The chain combines TRBV4-1 with TRBJ2-2, with 10 nucleotides matching TRBD2. J gave up 6 bases and V 5 bases, and 3 bases lay outside the gene matches. The CDR3 totals 14 residues. The germline CDR1 and CDR2 sequences are MGHRA and YSYEKL.

The V gene is TRBV30, the J gene TRBJ2-1; 7 bases agree with TRBD2. The ends lost 5 bases at V and 4 bases at J; junction bases unmatched: 11. Germline-derived CDR1 and CDR2 are GTSNPN and SVGIG (reference sequence). The CDR3 runs to 15 residues. CDR3: CAWALERGVYNEQFF. As DNA, the CDR3 is TGTGCCTGGGCGCTGGAACGGGGGGTATACAATGAGCAGTTCTTC. The entire variable domain, with the rest obtained from reference TRBV30 and TRBJ2-1, is as follows: SQTIHQWPATLVQPVGSPLSLECTVEGTSNPNLYWYRQAAGRGLQLLFYSVGIGQISSEVPQNLSASRPQDRQFILSSKKLLLSDSGFYLCAWALERGVYNEQFFGPGTRLTVL.

The chain combines TRBV27 with TRBJ2-5; TRBD1 matches at 10 bases. The DNA end lines up better with TRBJ2-7; the J call may be wrong. CDR1 MNHEY and CDR2 SMNVEV come from the germline V gene (reference sequence). The CDR3 runs 15 residues. CDR3 residues: CASSSTGTGAYEQYF. The CDR3 DNA follows: TGTGCCAGCAGTTCTACCGGGACAGGGGCCTACGAGCAGTACTTC.

V usage is TRBV19 and J usage is TRBJ2-5; 8 nucleotides line up with TRBD1. Trimming at V came to 6 bases and at J to 5 bases, leaving 8 bases not matched to a gene. CDR1 is LNHDA and CDR2 is SQIVND in the germline V gene (reference sequence). This CDR3 comprises 14 residues. The CDR3 region has the DNA TGTGCCAGTAGCCGATTGACAGGGGACGAGACCCAGTACTTC. Translating it yields CASSRLTGDETQYF.

The chain is built from TRBV18 and TRBJ2-7; 7 positions match TRBD1. This CDR3 spans 16 amino acids. The germline CDR1 and CDR2 sequences are KGHSH and LQKENI. The V segment lost 2 bases and the J segment 1 base; nucleotides outside the gene matches: 8. As DNA, the CDR3 is TGTGCCAGCTCACCAGCCAACAGGGGACCATCCTACGAGCAGTACTTC. It specifies CASSPANRGPSYEQYF.

The rearrangement links TRBV7-9 to TRBJ2-3, with TRBD1 as a possible D gene (5 bases). From germline, CDR1 is SEHNR and CDR2 FQNEAQ (reference sequence). This CDR3 spans 13 amino acids. Deletions cut 5 bases from V and 6 bases from J, with 12 bases between. CDR3 protein: CASSPTGRDTQYF. The CDR3 DNA follows: TGTGCCAGCAGCCCTACAGGCAGGGATACGCAGTATTTT.

The chain links TRBV15 to TRBJ2-2, with a tentative D call TRBD1 (5 bases). V shed 0 bases and J shed 5 bases, with 10 bases lying between them. The CDR3 is made up of 15 amino acids. The germline V gene has CDR1 LNHNV and CDR2 YYDKDF (reference sequence). The CDR3 sequence: CATSREQGGTGELFF. Written as DNA, the CDR3 is TGTGCCACCAGCAGAGAGCAGGGTGGAACCGGGGAGCTGTTTTTT. The entire variable domain, with the rest obtained from reference TRBV15 and TRBJ2-2, is as follows: DAMVIQNPRYQVTQFGKPVTLSCSQTLNHNVMYWYQQKSSQAPKLLFHYYDKDFNNEADTPDNFQSRRPNTSFCFLDIRSPGLGDTAMYLCATSREQGGTGELFFGEGSRLTVL.

The V call is TRBV5-1, the J call TRBJ1-2; weak D call: TRBD1 (6 bases). V was trimmed by 7 bases and J by 4 bases, leaving 14 bases between them. The CDR3 covers 13 residues. From germline, CDR1 is SGHRS and CDR2 YFSETQ. The CDR3 sequence: CASGPGGSYGYTF. In nucleotides, the CDR3 is TGCGCCAGCGGTCCGGGGGGCTCCTATGGCTACACCTTC. Based on the CDR3 plus reference TRBV5-1 and TRBJ1-2, the full variable domain is KAGVTQTPRYLIKTRGQQVTLSCSPISGHRSVSWYQQTPGQGLQFLFEYFSETQRNKGNFPGRFSGRQFSNSRSEMNVSTLELGDSALYLCASGPGGSYGYTFGSGTRLTVV.

This clone was seen once. The rearrangement links TRBV7-6 to TRBJ2-1; 10 bases agree with TRBD2. Per the germline V gene, CDR1 is SGHVS and CDR2 is FNYEAQ. The CDR3 is 15 residues long. The V and J ends lost 5 bases and 1 base, in that order; junction bases with no gene match: 2. CDR3 DNA: TGTGCCAGCAGCACGACTAGCGGGTCCTACAATGAGCAGTTCTTC. Its protein product is CASSTTSGSYNEQFF.

This chain connects TRBV5-1 to TRBJ1-2; TRBD1 matches 7 bases. Germline lookup yields CDR1 SGHRS and CDR2 YFSETQ. With V trimmed by 3 bases and J by 4 bases, 3 bases remained unmatched. This CDR3 has 13 residues. The CDR3 nucleotides are TGCGCCAGCAGCTCGACAGGGACCTATGGCTACACCTTC. Translation: CASSSTGTYGYTF.

The V and J genes are TRBV5-1 and TRBJ2-5; maybe TRBD2 (5 bases). TRBJ2-7 matches the DNA end more closely, so the J call is doubtful. CDR1 is SGHRS and CDR2 is YFSETQ in the germline V gene. The CDR3 runs 14 residues. The CDR3 nucleotides are TGCGCCAGCAGCAAAGTGGGAGCGAACTACGAGCAGTACTTC. Translating gives CASSKVGANYEQYF.

This clone was counted once. This CDR3 reads CASSQDRAQGNTGELFF. DNA of the CDR3: TGCGCCAGCAGCCAAGATCGGGCGCAGGGGAACACCGGGGAGCTGTTTTTT. This sequence joins TRBV4-3 and TRBJ2-2, with D perhaps matching TRBD1 (5 bases). CDR1 is LGHNA, CDR2 YSLEER, per germline. The CDR3 sequence is 17 residues long. V was shortened by 0 bases and J by 1 base, with 12 bases between the two germline ends.

This clone was seen only a few times. One end of the junction is discordant with germline, which a read error may explain. The chain uses TRBV7-7 and TRBJ2-7; no definite D call. Germline CDR1 is SSHAT and CDR2 is FNYEAQ (reference sequence). CDR3 length equals 13 residues. DNA for the CDR3: TGTGCTAGCAGCTTAGATTTCGGCGGAGAGCAGTACTTC. The encoded protein is CASSLDFGGEQYF. Supplemented by reference TRBV7-7 and TRBJ2-7, the full variable domain reads GAGVSQSPRYKVTKRGQDVTLRCDPISSHATLYWYQQALGQGPEFLTYFNYEAQPDKSGLPSDRFSAERPEGSISTLTIQRTEQRDSAMYRCASSLDFGGEQYFGPGTRLTVT.

V usage is TRBV7-2 and J usage is TRBJ2-7, with D perhaps TRBD1 (5 bases). Germline V lookup: CDR1 SGHTA, CDR2 FQGNSA. The V end was cut by 5 bases, the J end by 7 bases, with 9 bases between. This CDR3 contains 11 residues. DNA of the CDR3: TGTGCCAGCAGCGGGGCCCGAGAGCAGTACTTC. Translating it yields CASSGAREQYF.